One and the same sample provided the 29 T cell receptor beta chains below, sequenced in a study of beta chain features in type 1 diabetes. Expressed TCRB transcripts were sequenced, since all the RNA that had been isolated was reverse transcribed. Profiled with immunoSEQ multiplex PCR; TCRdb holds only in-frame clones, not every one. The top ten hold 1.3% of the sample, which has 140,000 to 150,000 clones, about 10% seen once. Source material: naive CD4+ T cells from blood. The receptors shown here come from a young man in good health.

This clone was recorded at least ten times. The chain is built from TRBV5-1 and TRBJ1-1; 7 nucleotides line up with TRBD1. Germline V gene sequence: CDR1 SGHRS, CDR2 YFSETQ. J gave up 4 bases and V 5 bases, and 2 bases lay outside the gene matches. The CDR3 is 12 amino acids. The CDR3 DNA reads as TGCGCCAGCAGAGCAGGGGGCACTGAAGCTTTCTTT. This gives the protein CASRAGGTEAFF.

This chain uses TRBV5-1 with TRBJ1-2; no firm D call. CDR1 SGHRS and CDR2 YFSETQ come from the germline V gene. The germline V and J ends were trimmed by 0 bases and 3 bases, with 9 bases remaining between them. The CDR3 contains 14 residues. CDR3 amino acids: CASSLGPLDYGYTF. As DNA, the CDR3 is TGCGCCAGCAGCTTGGGGCCGCTAGACTATGGCTACACCTTC.

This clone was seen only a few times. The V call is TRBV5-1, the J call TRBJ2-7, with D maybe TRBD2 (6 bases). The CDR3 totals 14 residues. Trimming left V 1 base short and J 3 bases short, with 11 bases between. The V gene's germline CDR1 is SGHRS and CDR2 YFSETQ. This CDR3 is CASSLTGEVYEQYF. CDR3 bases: TGCGCCAGCAGCTTGACGGGGGAGGTCTACGAGCAGTACTTC.

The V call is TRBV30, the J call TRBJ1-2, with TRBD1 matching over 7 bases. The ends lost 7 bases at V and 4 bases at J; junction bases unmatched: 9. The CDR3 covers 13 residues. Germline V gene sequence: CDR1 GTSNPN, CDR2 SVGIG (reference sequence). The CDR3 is CASSLGQLYGYTF. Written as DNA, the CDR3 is TGTGCCTCGTCCTTGGGACAGCTCTATGGCTACACCTTC. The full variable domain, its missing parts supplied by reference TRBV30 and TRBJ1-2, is SQTIHQWPATLVQPVGSPLSLECTVEGTSNPNLYWYRQAAGRGLQLLFYSVGIGQISSEVPQNLSASRPQDRQFILSSKKLLLSDSGFYLCASSLGQLYGYTFGSGTRLTVV.

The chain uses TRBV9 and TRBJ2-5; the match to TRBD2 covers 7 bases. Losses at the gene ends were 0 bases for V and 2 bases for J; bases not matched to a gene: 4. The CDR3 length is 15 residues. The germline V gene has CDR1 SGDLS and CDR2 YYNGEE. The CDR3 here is CASSVGGSIQETQYF. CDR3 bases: TGTGCCAGCAGCGTAGGCGGGAGTATTCAAGAGACCCAGTACTTC.

As DNA, the CDR3 is TGCGCCAGCAGCTTGGGCGCGGACAGCGGCACAGATACGCAGTATTTT. It yields the protein CASSLGADSGTDTQYF. The chain is built from TRBV5-1 and TRBJ2-3; tentative D call: TRBD1 (6 bases). V was pared by 0 bases and J by 1 base, with 12 bases between. The CDR3 is 16 residues long. The germline gives CDR1 SGHRS, CDR2 YFSETQ.

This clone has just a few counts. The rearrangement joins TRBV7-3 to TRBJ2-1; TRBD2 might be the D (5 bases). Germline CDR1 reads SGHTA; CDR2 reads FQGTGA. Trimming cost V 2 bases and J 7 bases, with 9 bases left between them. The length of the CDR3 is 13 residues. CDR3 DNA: TGTGCCAGCAGCTTAGGTTCGGGGAATGAGCAGTTCTTC. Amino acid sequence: CASSLGSGNEQFF.

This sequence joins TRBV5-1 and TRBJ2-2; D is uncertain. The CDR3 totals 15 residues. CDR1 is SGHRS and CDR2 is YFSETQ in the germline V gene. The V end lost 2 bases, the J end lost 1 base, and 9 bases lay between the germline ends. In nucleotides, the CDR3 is TGCGCCAGCAGCTTAGGCGGTTTGAACACCGGGGAGCTGTTTTTT. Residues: CASSLGGLNTGELFF.

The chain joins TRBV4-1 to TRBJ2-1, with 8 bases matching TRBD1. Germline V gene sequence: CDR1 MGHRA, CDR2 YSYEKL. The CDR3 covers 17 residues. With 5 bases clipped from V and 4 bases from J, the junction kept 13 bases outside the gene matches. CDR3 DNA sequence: TGCGCCAGCAGCGTGGTCCGACAGGGGCTTCAATACAATGAGCAGTTCTTC. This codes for CASSVVRQGLQYNEQFF.

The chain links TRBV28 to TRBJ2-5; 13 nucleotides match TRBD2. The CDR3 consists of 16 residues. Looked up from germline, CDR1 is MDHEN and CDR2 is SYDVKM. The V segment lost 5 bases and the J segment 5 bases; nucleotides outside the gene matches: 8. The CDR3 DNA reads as TGTGCCAGCAGTCTTGGACTAGCGGGGGCGGGGGAGACCCAGTACTTC. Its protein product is CASSLGLAGAGETQYF.

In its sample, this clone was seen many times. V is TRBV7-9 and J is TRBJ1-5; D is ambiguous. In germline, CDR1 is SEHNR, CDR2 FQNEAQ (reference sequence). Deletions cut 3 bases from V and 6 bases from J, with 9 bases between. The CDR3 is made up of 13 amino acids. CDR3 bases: TGTGCCAGCAGCTTTGAGGGAATTCAGCCCCAGCATTTT. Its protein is CASSFEGIQPQHF.

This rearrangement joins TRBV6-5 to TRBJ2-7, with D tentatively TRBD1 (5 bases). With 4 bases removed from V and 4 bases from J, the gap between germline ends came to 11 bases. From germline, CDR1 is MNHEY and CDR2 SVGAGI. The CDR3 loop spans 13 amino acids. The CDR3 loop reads CASSFGALYEQYF. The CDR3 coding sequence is TGTGCCAGCAGTTTTGGGGCCCTATACGAGCAGTACTTC.

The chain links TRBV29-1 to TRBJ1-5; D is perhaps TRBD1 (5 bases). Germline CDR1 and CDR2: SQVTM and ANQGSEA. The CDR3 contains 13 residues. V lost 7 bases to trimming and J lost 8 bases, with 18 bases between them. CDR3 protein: CSGLQDPTEPQHF. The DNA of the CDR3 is TGCAGCGGCTTACAGGACCCCACAGAGCCCCAGCATTTT.

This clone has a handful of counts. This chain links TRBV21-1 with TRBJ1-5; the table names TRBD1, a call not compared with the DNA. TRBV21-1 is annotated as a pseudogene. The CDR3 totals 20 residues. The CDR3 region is CASSKERGRGGQGCNQPQHF. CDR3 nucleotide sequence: TGTGCCAGCAGCAAAGAGCGAGGTCGCGGGGGACAGGGCTGCAATCAGCCCCAGCATTTT.

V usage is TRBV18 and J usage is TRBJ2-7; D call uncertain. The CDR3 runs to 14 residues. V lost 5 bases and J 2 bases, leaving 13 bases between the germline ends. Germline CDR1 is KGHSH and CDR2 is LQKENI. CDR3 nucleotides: TGTGCCAGCTCATCAGCTCAGGCAACCTACGAGCAGTACTTC. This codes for CASSSAQATYEQYF.

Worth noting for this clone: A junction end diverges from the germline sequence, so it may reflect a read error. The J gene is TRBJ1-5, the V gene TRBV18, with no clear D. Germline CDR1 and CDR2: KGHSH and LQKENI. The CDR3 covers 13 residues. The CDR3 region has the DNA TGCCCCAGCTTGGCGCGGGCAGGACAGCCCCAGCATTTT. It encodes CPSLARAGQPQHF.

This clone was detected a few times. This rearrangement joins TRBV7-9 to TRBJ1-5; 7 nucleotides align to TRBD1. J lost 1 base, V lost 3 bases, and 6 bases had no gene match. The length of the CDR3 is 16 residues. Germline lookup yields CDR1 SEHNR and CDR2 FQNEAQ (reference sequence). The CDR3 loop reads CASSLEGGLSNQPQHF. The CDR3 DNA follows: TGTGCCAGCAGCTTGGAAGGGGGCCTGAGCAATCAGCCCCAGCATTTT.

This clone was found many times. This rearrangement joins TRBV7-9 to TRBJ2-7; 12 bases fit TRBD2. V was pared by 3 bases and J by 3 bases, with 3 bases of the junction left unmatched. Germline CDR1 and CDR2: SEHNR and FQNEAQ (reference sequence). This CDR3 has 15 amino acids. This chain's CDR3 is CASSFGTSGYYEQYF. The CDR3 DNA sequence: TGTGCCAGCAGCTTCGGGACTAGCGGGTACTACGAGCAGTACTTC.

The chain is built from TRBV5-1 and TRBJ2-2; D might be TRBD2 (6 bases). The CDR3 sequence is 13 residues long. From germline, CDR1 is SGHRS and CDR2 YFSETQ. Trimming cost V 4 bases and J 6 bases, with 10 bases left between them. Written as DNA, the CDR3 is TGCGCCAGCAGCACCTCGGGGGCCGGGGAGCTGTTTTTT. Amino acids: CASSTSGAGELFF.

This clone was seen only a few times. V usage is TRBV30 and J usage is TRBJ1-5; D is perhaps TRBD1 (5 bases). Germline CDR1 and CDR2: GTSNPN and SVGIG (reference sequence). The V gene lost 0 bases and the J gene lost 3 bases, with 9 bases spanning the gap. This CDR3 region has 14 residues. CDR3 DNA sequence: TGTGCCTGGAGTGTTAGACAGTTCAATCAGCCCCAGCATTTT. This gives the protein CAWSVRQFNQPQHF.

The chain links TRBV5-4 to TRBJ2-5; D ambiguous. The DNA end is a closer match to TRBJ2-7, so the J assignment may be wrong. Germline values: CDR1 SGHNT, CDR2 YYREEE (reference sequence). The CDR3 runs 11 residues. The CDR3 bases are TGTGCCAGCAGGGGTAGCTACGAGCAGTACTTC. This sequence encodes CASRGSYEQYF.

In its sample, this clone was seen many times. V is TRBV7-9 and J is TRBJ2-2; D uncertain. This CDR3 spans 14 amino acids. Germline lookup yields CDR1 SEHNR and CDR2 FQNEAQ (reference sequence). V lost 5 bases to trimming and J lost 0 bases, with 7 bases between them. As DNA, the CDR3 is TGTGCCAGCAGCCCCACGGCGAACACCGGGGAGCTGTTTTTT. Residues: CASSPTANTGELFF.

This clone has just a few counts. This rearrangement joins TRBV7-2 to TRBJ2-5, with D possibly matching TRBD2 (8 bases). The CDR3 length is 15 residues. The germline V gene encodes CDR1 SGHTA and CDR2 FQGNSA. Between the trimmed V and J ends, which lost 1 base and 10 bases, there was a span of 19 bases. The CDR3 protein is CASSLVRGGQGGQYF. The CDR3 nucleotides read TGTGCCAGCAGCTTAGTTCGCGGGGGGCAGGGGGGCCAGTACTTC. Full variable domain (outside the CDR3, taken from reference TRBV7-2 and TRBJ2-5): GAGVSQSPSNKVTEKGKDVELRCDPISGHTALYWYRQSLGQGLEFLIYFQGNSAPDKSGLPSDRFSAERTGGSVSTLTIQRTQQEDSAVYLCASSLVRGGQGGQYFGPGTRLLVL.

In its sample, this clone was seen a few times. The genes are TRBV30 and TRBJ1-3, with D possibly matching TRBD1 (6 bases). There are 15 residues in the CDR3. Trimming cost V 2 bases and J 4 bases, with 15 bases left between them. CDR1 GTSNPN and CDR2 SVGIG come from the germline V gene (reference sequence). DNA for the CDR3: TGTGCCTGGAGTAGTTTTCGCCAGGGGGGAAACACCATATATTTT. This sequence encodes CAWSSFRQGGNTIYF.

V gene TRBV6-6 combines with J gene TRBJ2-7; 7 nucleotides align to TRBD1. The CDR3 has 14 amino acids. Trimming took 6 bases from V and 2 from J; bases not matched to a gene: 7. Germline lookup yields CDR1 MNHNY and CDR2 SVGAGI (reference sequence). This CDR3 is CASRETGITYEQYF. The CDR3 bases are TGTGCCAGCAGAGAGACAGGGATTACCTACGAGCAGTACTTC.

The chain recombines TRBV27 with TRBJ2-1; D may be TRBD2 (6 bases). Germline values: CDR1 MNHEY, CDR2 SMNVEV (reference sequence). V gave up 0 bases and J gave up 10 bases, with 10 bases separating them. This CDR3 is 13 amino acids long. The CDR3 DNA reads TGTGCCAGCAGTTTATCGGAGGGGCTCGAGCAGTTCTTC. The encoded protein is CASSLSEGLEQFF.

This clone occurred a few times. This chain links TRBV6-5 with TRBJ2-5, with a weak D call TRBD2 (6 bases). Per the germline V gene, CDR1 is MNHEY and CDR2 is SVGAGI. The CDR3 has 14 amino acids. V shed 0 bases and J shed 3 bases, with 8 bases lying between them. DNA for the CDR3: TGTGCCAGCAGTTACTCGACGGGGGAAGAGACCCAGTACTTC. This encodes CASSYSTGEETQYF.

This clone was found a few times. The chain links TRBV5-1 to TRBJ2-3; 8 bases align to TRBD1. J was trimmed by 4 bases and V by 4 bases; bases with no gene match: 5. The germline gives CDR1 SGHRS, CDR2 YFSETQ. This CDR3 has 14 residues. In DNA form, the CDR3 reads TGCGCCAGCAGCGATCCACAGGGGGCAGATACGCAGTATTTT. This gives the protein CASSDPQGADTQYF.

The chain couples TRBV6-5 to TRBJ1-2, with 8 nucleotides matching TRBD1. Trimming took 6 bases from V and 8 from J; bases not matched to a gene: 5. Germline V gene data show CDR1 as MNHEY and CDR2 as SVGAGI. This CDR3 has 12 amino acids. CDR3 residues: CASRVTGGGYTF. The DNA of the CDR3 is TGTGCCAGCAGAGTTACAGGGGGGGGCTACACCTTC.